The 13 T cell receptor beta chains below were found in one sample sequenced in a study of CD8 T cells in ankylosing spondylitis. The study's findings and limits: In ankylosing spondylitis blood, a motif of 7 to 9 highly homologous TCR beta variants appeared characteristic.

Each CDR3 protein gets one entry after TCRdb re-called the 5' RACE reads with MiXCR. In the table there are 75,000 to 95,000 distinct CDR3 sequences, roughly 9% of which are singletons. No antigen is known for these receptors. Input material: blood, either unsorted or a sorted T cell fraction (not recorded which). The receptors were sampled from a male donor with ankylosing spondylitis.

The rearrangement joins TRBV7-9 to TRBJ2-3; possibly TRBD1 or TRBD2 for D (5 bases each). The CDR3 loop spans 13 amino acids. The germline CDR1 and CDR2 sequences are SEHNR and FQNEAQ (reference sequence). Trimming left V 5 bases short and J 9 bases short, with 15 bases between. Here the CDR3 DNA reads TGTGCCAGCAGCGGGACGAAACCTATAACGCAGTATTTT. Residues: CASSGTKPITQYF.

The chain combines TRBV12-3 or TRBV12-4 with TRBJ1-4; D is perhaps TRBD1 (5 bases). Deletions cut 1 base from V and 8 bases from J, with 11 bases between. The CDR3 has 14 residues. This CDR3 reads CASSLEPRGEKLFF. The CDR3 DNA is TGTGCCAGCAGTTTAGAGCCGAGGGGCGAAAAACTGTTTTTT.

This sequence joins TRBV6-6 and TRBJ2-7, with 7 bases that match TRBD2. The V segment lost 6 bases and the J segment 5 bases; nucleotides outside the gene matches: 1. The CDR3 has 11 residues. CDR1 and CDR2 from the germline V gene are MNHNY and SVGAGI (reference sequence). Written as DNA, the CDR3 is TGTGCCAGCAGCCGGGGGGACGAGCAGTACTTC. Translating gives CASSRGDEQYF.

CDR3 protein: CASSQDGGSDEQFF. CDR3 in DNA: TGTGCCAGCAGCCAAGACGGGGGTTCGGATGAGCAGTTCTTC. The chain carries TRBV3-1 and TRBJ2-1; a weak D match, TRBD2 (6 bases). The germline CDR1 and CDR2 sequences are LGHDT and YNNKEL (reference sequence). V was shortened by 0 bases and J by 8 bases, with 11 bases between the two germline ends. This CDR3 is built from 14 residues.

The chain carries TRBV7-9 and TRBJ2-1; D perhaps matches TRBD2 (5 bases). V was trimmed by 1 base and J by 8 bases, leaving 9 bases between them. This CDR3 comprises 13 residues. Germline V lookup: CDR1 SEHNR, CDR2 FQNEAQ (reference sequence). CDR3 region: CASSLVVGDEQFF. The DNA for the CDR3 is TGTGCCAGCAGCTTAGTTGTGGGAGATGAGCAGTTCTTC. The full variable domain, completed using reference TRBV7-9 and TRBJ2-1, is DTGVSQNPRHKITKRGQNVTFRCDPISEHNRLYWYRQTLGQGPEFLTYFQNEAQLEKSRLLSDRFSAERPKGSFSTLEIQRTEQGDSAMYLCASSLVVGDEQFFGPGTRLTVL.

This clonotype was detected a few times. Written as DNA, the CDR3 is TGTGCCAGTAGTCCGCCATACCGGGACAGGGTGGACGAGCAGTACTTC. Its translation is CASSPPYRDRVDEQYF. The chain uses TRBV19 and TRBJ2-7, with 9 bases matching TRBD1. Unmatched junction bases numbered 13, after V lost 5 bases and J lost 5 bases. The CDR3 sequence is 16 residues long. Germline-derived CDR1 and CDR2 are LNHDA and SQIVND (reference sequence).

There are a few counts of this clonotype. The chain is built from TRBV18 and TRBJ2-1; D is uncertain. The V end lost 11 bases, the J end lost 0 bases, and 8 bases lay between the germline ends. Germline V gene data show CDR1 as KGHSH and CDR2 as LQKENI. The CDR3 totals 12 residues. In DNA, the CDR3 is TGTGCCGCTTATAGCTCCTACAATGAGCAGTTCTTC. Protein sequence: CAAYSSYNEQFF.

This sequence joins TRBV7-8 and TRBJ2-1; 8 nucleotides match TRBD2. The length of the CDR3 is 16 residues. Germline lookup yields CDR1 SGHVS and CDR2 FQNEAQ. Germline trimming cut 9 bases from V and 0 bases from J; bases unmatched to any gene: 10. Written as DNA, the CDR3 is TGTGCCAGTTCACAAACTAGCGGAGACTCCTACAATGAGCAGTTCTTC. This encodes CASSQTSGDSYNEQFF.

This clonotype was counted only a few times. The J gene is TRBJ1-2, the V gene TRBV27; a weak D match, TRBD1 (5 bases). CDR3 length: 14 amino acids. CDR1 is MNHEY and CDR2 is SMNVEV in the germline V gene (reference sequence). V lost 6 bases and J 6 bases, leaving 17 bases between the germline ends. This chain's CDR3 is CASSLGGTANGYTF. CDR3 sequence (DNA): TGTGCCAGCAGCCTCGGTGGGACGGCGAATGGCTACACCTTC.

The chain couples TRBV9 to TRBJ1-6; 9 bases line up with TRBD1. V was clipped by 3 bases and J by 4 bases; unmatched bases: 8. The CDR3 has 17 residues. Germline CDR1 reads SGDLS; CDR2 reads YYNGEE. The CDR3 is CASSGGTGTGYNSPLHF. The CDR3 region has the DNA TGTGCCAGCAGCGGGGGGACAGGGACAGGGTATAATTCACCCCTCCACTTT. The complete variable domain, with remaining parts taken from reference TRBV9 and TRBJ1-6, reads DSGVTQTPKHLITATGQRVTLRCSPRSGDLSVYWYQQSLDQGLQFLIQYYNGEERAKGNILERFSAQQFPDLHSELNLSSLELGDSALYFCASSGGTGTGYNSPLHFGNGTRLTVT.

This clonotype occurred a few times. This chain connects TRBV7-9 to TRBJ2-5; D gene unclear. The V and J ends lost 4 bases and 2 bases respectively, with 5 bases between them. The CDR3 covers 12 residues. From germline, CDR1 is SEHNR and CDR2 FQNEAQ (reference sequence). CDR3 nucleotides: TGTGCCAGCAGCTCCAGACAAGAGACCCAGTACTTC. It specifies CASSSRQETQYF.

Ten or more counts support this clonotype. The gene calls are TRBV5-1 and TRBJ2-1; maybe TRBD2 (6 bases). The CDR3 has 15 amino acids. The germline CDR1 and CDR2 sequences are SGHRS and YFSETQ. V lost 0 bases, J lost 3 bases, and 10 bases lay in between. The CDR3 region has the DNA TGCGCCAGCAGCTTGGCCGGGGAGGTCTACAATGAGCAGTTCTTC. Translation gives CASSLAGEVYNEQFF.

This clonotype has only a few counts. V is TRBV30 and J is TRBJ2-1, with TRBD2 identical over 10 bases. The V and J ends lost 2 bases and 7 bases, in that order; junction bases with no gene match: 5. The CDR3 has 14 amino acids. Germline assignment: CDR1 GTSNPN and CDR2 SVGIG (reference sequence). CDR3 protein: CAWSWLAGVNEQFF. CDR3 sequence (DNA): TGTGCCTGGAGTTGGCTAGCGGGAGTTAATGAGCAGTTCTTC. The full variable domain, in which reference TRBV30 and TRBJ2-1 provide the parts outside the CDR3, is SQTIHQWPATLVQPVGSPLSLECTVEGTSNPNLYWYRQAAGRGLQLLFYSVGIGQISSEVPQNLSASRPQDRQFILSSKKLLLSDSGFYLCAWSWLAGVNEQFFGPGTRLTVL.